This T cell receptor (beta chain) was profiled in a study of blood T cell repertoires in COVID-19. For the study at large: COVID-19 samples collected from the United States, Italy and Spain covered acute and convalescent phases.

Sequencing used immunoSEQ multiplex PCR; TCRdb keeps in-frame clones, though not all of them. The sample has some 450,000 clones, 70% to 90% seen once. J lost 2 bases, V lost 5 bases, and 2 bases had no gene match. CDR1 and CDR2 from the germline V gene are SGHAT and FQNNGV. The CDR3 loop spans 14 amino acids. The material sequenced was peripheral blood. The sequence was collected from a young man with COVID-19, enrolled during active disease. The chain recombines TRBV11-2 with TRBJ2-1; 8 nucleotides align to TRBD1. For the CDR3, the DNA is TGTGCCAGCAGCCCGGACAGGGCCTACAATGAGCAGTTCTTC. Translated, it gives CASSPDRAYNEQFF.